A selection of T cell receptor beta chains follows, all from one sample in a study of control samples from healthy donors and cancer patients. Some clones are missing from TCRdb's copy, which holds only in-frame ones; the method was immunoSEQ multiplex PCR. The sample shows some 140,000 clones, 80% to 90% of them seen only once. Sequences were obtained from blood. Receptors were obtained from a woman in her 30s in good health. The CDR3 runs from the conserved cysteine through the conserved F or W.

v_call,cdr3_aa
TRBV5-4,CAAGPGRFGPDTQYF
TRBV19,CASSSGLAGMGDEQFF
TRBV11-2,CASSLGWNTEAFF
TRBV18,CASSYSGQSSYEQYF
TRBV10-3,CAIGTAYLATEAFF
TRBV10-2,CASSGEWMANTEAFF
TRBV11-2,CASSPEGAANEKLFF
TRBV5-4,CASRPGTSGYNEQFF
TRBV20-1,CSALTNYGYTF
TRBV13,CASSHNSGSALSSYEQYF
TRBV2,CASSESTPNQPQHF
TRBV6-5,CASSLNRGQDGYTF
TRBV28,CASIKAGDMNTEAFF
TRBV24-1,CATSQGTHTGELFF
TRBV9,CASSVAREAGGADTQYF
TRBV12-3/TRBV12-4,CASSLGGDYGYTF
TRBV4-2,CASSQPQTGKGYGYTF
TRBV28,CASRKGQGGNQPQHF
TRBV30,CAWSVPRSSYNSPLHF
TRBV2,CASRPDSYTEAFF
TRBV2,CASSGQESYEQYF
TRBV5-6,CASSLVPLHEQYF
TRBV30,CASFAGTGMNTEAFF
TRBV6-5,CASRAGGLSNSPLHF
TRBV19,CASSITGQGNGYTF
TRBV2,CASTPTGGSNQPQHF
TRBV5-1,CASSSRLAALQETQYF
TRBV5-1,CASSQGARANTGELFF
TRBV2,CASSLQGAKNTEAFF
TRBV2,CASSELGQGNQPQHF
TRBV7-9,CASSLDLQNGYTF
TRBV5-6,CASSLAPSGTGGGNIQYF
TRBV28,CASSQLAGGFTGELFF
TRBV24-1,CATSEGDVRDTQYF
TRBV5-1,CASSATSGSSTDTQYF
TRBV19,CASSSGTSEAFF
TRBV5-1,CASSLEGSGDYGYTF
TRBV9,CASSVDGTVNTEAFF
TRBV6-5,CASSLTGADGYTF
TRBV6-1,CASSDGGLAGGYNEQFF
TRBV23-1,CASSQSRPGSTCGAGGIPNEQFF
TRBV5-6,CASSLLGDPRETEAFF
TRBV5-1,CASSLTGAEAFF
TRBV19,CASSMDYVYTF
TRBV24-1,CATSLDRAGELFF
TRBV6-5,CASTWDGAGAYGYTF
TRBV28,CASSLFPAGGGETQYF
TRBV2,CASSLLAGGPLEQYF
TRBV6-6,CASSYQPLNADTQYF